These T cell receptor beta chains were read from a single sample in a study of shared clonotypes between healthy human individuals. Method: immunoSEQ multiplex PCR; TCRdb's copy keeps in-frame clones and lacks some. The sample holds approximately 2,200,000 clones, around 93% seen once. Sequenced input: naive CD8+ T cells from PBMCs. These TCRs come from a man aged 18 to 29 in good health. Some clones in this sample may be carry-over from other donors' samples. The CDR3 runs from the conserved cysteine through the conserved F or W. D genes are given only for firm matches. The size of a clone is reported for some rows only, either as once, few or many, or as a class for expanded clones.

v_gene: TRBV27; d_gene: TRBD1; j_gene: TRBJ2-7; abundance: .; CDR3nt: TGTGCCAGCAGTCCATCAGGGGGCCTTTCCTACGAGCAGTACTTC; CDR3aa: CASSPSGGLSYEQYF
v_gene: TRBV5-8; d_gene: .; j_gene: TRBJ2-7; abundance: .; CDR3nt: TGTGCCAGCAGCTTGCGGGACGACTACGAGCAGTACTTC; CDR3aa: CASSLRDDYEQYF
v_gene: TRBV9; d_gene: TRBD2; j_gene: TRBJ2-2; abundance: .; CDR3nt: TGTGCCAGCAGCGTAAGACTAGCGGGAGTTCCCGGGGAGCTGTTTTTT; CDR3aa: CASSVRLAGVPGELFF
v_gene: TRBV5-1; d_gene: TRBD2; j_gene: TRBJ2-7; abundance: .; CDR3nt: TGCGCCAGCAGCTTAGGACTAGGGAACTCCTACGAGCAGTACTTC; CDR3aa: CASSLGLGNSYEQYF
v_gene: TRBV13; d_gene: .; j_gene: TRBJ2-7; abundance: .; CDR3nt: TGTGCCAGCAGCTCCATAGAGGGGGGGTCCTACGAGCAGTACTTC; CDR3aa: CASSSIEGGSYEQYF
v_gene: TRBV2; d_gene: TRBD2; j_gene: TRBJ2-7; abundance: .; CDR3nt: TGTGCCAGCACCCCTAGCGGGGCTCTCTACGAGCAGTACTTC; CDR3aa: CASTPSGALYEQYF
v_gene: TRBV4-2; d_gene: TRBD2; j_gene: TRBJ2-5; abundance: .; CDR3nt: TGTGCCAGCAGCCAAGAAGGGTCGCTAGCGGGAGCCATTAGAGAGACCCAGTACTTC; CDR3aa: CASSQEGSLAGAIRETQYF
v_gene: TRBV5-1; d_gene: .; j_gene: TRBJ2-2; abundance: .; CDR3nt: TGCGCCAGCAGCTTGGATGGCGGCCCACCATCAGGCACCGGGGAGCTGTTTTTT; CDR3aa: CASSLDGGPPSGTGELFF
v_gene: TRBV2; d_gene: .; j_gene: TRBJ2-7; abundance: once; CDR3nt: TGTGCCAGCAGTGAAGTGACTGACTCCTACGAGCAGTACTTC; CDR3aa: CASSEVTDSYEQYF
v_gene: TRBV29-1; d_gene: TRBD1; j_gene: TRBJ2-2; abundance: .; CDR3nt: TGCAGCGTAGTACTCCGGGACAGAGATTCGACCGGGGAGCTGTTTTTT; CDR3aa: CSVVLRDRDSTGELFF
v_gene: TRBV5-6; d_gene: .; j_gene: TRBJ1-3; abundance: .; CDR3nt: TGTGCCAGCAGCTTGCTTAACGGAAACACCATATATTTT; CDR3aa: CASSLLNGNTIYF
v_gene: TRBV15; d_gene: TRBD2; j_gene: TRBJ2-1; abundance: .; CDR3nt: TGTGCCACCAGCGATCTAGCGGGAGGGCCGTACGGTGAGCAGTTCTTC; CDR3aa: CATSDLAGGPYGEQFF
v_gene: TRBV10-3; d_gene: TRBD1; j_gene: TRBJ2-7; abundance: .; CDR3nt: TGTGCCATCAGTGAAACAGGGGGGACCTACGAGCAGTACTTC; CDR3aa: CAISETGGTYEQYF
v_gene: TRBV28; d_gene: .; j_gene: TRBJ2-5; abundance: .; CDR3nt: TGTGCCAGCAGTCCGCGGGCCGGAGTTTGGGAGACCCAGTACTTC; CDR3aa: CASSPRAGVWETQYF
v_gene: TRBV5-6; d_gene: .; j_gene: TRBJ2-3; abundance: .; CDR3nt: TGTGCCAGCAGCCCGGACGGAAGCACAGATACGCAGTATTTT; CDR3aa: CASSPDGSTDTQYF
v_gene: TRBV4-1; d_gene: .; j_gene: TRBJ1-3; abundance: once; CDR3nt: TGCGCCAGCAGCCAAGACGAGGCCTCTGGAAACACCATATATTTT; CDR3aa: CASSQDEASGNTIYF
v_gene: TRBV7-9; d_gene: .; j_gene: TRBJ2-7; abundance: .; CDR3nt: TGTGCCAGCAGCTTAGTTTCCAGGGTAACCTACGAGCAGTACTTC; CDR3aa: CASSLVSRVTYEQYF
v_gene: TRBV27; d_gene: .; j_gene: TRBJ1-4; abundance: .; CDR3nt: TGTGCCAGCAGTTCCCGTGGGGGCGGAAATGAAAAACTGTTTTTT; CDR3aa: CASSSRGGGNEKLFF
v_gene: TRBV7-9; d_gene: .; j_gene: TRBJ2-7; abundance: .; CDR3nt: TGTGCCAGCAGCTACCGGGACGGAAGCTCCTACGAGCAGTACTTC; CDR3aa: CASSYRDGSSYEQYF
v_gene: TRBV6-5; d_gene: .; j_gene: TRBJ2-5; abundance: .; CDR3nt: TGTGCCACCTCCGCAATAGACCTCCAAGAGACCCAGTACTTC; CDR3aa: CATSAIDLQETQYF
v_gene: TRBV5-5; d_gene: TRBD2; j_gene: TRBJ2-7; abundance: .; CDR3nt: TGTGCCAGCAGCTTGGAAAGAAGAGCGGGAACGTCCTACGAGCAGTACTTC; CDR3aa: CASSLERRAGTSYEQYF
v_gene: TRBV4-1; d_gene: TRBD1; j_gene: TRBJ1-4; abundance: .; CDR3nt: TGCGCCAGCAGCCAAGAGACAGGGGGTAATTTTGAACTGTTTTTT; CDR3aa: CASSQETGGNFELFF
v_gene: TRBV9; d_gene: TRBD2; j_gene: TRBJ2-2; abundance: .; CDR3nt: TGTGCCAGCAGCGGTACTAGCGGGAGGGCCACCGGGGAGCTGTTTTTT; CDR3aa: CASSGTSGRATGELFF
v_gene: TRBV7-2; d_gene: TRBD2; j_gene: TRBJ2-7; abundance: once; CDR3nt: TGTGCCAGCAGTCCAACGGGCGGGAGTGGATACGAGCAGTACTTC; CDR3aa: CASSPTGGSGYEQYF
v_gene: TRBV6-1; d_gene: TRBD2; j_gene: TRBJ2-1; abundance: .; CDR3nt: TGTGCCAGCAGTGAAGCCCACCCTAGCGGAGACTTCTACAATGAGCAGTTCTTC; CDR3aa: CASSEAHPSGDFYNEQFF
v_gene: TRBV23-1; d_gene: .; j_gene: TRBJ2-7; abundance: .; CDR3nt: TGCGCCAGCACCGCCGACGTAAGCCGCCACGAGCAGTACTTC; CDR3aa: CASTADVSRHEQYF
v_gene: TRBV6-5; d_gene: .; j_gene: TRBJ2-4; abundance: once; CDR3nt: TGTGCCAGCAGCCCCGGATGGTACATTCAGTACTTC; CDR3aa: CASSPGWYIQYF
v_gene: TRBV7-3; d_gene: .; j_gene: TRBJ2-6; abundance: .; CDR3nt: TGTGCCAGCAGCCCAACGGCGGCGGGGGCCAACGTCCTGACTTTC; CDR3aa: CASSPTAAGANVLTF
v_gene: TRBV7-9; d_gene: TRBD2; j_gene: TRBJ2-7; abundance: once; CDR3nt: TGTGCCAGCAGCCGGACTAGCGGGTCGTCCTACGAGCAGTACTTC; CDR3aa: CASSRTSGSSYEQYF
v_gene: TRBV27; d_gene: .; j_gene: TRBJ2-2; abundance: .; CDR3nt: TGTGCCAGCACCATCAGGGGAAGCACCGGGGAGCTGTTTTTT; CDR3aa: CASTIRGSTGELFF
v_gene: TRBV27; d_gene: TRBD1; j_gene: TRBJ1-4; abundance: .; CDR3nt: TGTGCCAGCAGTTTATCGTGGACAGGGGGCTATTTTGAGAAACTGTTTTTT; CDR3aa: CASSLSWTGGYFEKLFF
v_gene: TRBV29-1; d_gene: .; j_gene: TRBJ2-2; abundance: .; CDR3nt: TGCAGCGTTCTAGGGGGCACCGGGGAGCTGTTTTTT; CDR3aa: CSVLGGTGELFF
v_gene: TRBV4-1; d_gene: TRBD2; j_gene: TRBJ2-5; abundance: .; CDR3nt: TGCGCCAGCAGCCAAGCGGCAGGGAGGGATGAGACCCAGTACTTC; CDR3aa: CASSQAAGRDETQYF
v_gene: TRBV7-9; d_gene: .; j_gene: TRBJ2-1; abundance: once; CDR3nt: TGTGCCAGCAGCGGTGGGAGCGCTTTCTCCTACAATGAGCAGTTCTTC; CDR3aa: CASSGGSAFSYNEQFF
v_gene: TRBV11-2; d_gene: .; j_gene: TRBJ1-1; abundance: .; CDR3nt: TGTGCCAGCAGCCCCACAAGGAGCACTGAAGCTTTCTTT; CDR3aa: CASSPTRSTEAFF
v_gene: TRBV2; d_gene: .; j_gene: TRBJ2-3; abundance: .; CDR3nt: TGTGCCAGCATAGCCCAGTCGGGGAGCACAGATACGCAGTATTTT; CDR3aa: CASIAQSGSTDTQYF
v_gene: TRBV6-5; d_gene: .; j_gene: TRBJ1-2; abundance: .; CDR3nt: TGTGCCAGCAGTTACTCAACCCGGGGGGACGCGGTTGGCTACACCTTC; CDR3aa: CASSYSTRGDAVGYTF
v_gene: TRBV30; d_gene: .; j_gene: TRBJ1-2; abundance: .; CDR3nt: TGTGCCGGGACGGGGGCTGGTGGCTACACCTTC; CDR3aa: CAGTGAGGYTF
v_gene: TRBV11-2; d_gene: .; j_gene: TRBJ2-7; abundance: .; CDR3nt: TGTGCCAGCAGCTTGGAGGTGCCCTACGAGCAGTACTTC; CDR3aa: CASSLEVPYEQYF
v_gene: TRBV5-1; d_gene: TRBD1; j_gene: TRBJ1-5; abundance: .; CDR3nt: TGCGCCAGCAGCGCGGGGACAGGGGCTAATCAGCCCCAGCATTTT; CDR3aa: CASSAGTGANQPQHF
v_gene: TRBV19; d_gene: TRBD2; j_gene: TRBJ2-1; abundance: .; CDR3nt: TGTGCCAGTAGTATCTCCAGCGGGGCCTACAATGAGCAGTTCTTC; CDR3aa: CASSISSGAYNEQFF
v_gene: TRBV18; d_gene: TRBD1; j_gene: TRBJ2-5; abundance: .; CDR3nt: TGTGCCAGCTCACCGGACAGGGGGTTTTCTCAAGAGACCCAGTACTTC; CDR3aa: CASSPDRGFSQETQYF
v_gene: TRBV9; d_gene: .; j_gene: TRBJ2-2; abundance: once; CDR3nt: TGTGCCAGCAGCGTAGGCGGGAAGGTGGTCACCGGGGAGCTGTTTTTT; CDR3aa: CASSVGGKVVTGELFF
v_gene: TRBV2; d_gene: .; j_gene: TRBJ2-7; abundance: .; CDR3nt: TGTGCCAGCAGTGGGGTAGAGCAGTACTTC; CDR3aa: CASSGVEQYF
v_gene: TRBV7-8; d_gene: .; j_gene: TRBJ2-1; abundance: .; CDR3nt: TGTGCCAGCAGCTTTTCCGGGACCCTCCCCAATGAGCAGTTCTTC; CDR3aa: CASSFSGTLPNEQFF
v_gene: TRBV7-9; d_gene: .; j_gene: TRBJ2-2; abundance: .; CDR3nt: TGTGCCAGCAGCTTTCCGCTTTCCGTCGGGGAGCTGTTTTTT; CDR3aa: CASSFPLSVGELFF